The following is a T cell receptor beta chain sequence with its context. This record belongs to a study of blood T cell repertoires in COVID-19. The overall study: PBMCs, B-cell-depleted T cells, or T cells provided the cDNA or gDNA that made up the material.

From germline, CDR1 is MDHEN and CDR2 SYDVKM. The CDR3 loop spans 15 amino acids. V shed 3 bases and J 2 bases; nucleotides not matched to a gene: 4. Authors' data handling: Quantification of nucleated cells was approximated via reference gene primer amplification. TCRdb's table, derived via immunoSEQ multiplex PCR, lists solely in-frame clones and lacks some. V and J calls and clone size are those listed in that table; D and trimming were worked out from the DNA. Of 250,000 to 300,000 clones listed, under 90% were seen once; the top ten hold less than 4%. The V gene is TRBV28, the J gene TRBJ1-5; 7 nucleotides match TRBD1. This TCR derives from a young woman with acute or convalescent COVID-19. The sequencing input was peripheral blood. The CDR3 bases are TGTGCCAGCAGTTTCGGACAGGTTGGCAATCAGCCCCAGCATTTT. This codes for CASSFGQVGNQPQHF.